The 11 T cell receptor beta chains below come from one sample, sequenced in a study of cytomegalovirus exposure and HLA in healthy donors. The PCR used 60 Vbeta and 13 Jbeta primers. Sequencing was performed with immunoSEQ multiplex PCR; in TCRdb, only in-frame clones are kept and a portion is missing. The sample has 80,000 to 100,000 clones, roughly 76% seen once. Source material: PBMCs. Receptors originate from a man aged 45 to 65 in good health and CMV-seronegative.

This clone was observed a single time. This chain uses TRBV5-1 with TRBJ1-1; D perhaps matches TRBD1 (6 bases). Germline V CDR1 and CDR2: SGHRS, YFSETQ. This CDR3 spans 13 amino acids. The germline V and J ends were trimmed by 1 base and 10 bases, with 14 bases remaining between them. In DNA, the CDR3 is TGCGCCAGCAGCTTGTTCCCAGGGGAAGGAGCTTTCTTT. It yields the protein CASSLFPGEGAFF.

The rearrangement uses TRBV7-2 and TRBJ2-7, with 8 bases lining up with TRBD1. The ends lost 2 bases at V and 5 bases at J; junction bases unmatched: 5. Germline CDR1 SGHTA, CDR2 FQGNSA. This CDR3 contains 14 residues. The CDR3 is CASSLNPTGDEQYF. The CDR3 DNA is TGTGCCAGCAGCTTAAACCCGACAGGGGACGAGCAGTACTTC.

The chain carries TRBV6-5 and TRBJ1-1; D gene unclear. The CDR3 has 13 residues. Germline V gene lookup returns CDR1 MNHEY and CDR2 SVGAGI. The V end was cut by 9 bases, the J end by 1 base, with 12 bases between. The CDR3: CASRRGANTEAFF. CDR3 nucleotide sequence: TGTGCCAGTCGTCGGGGTGCGAACACTGAAGCTTTCTTT.

The CDR3 loop reads CASSYPPTGVLFSGNTIYF. As DNA, the CDR3 is TGTGCCAGCAGTTATCCGCCCACCGGTGTGCTCTTCTCTGGAAACACCATATATTTT. The chain is built from TRBV27 and TRBJ1-3, with D uncertain. Germline V gene sequence: CDR1 MNHEY, CDR2 SMNVEV (reference sequence). This CDR3 is built from 19 residues. The V end lost 4 bases, the J end lost 0 bases, and 22 bases lay between the germline ends.

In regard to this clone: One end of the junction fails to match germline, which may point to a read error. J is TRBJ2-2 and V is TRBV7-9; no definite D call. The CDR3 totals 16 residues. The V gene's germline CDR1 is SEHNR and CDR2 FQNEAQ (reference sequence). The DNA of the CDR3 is TGTTCCAGCAGCCCCCCACTTGAACTCAACACCGGGGAGCTGTTTTTT. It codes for CSSSPPLELNTGELFF.

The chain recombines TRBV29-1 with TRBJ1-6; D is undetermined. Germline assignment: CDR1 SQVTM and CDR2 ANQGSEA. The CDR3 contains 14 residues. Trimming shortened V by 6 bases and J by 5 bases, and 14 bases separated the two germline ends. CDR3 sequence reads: CSVLPGADNSPLHF. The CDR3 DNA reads TGCAGCGTCCTCCCGGGTGCGGATAATTCACCCCTCCACTTT. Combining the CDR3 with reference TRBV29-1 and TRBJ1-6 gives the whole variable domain SAVISQKPSRDICQRGTSLTIQCQVDSQVTMMFWYRQQPGQSLTLIATANQGSEATYESGFVIDKFPISRPNLTFSTLTVSNMSPEDSSIYLCSVLPGADNSPLHFGNGTRLTVT.

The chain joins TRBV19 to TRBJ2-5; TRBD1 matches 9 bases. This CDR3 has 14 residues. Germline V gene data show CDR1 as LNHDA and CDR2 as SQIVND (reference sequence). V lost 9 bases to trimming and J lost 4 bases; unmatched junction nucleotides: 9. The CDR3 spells CASRLRGQGETQYF. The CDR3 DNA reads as TGTGCCAGCCGCCTGAGGGGACAGGGAGAGACCCAGTACTTC.

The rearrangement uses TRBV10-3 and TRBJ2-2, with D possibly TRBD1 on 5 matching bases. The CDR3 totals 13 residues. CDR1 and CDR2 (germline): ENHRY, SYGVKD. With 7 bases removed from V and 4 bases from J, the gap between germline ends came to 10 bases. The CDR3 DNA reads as TGTGCCATCAATGGGGCAGGCACCGGGGAGCTGTTTTTT. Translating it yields CAINGAGTGELFF.

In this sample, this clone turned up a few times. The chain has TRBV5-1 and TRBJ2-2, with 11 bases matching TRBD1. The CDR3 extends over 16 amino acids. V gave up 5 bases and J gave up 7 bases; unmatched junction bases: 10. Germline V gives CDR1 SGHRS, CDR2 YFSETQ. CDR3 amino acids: CASSFGQGARIGELFF. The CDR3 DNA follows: TGCGCCAGCAGTTTTGGACAGGGGGCGCGTATCGGGGAGCTGTTTTTT.

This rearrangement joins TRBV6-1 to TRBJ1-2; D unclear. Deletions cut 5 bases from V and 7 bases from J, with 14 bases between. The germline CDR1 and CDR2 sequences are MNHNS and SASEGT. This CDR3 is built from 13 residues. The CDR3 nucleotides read TGTGCCAGCAGTCTCGAGTTACCCCGTGGCTACACCTTC. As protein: CASSLELPRGYTF.

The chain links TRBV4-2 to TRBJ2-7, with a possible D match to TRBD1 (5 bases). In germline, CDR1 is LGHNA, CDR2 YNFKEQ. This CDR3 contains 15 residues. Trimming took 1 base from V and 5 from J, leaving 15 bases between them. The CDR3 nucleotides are TGTGCCAGCAGCCAAGTCGACAGCCTAACTCACGAGCAGTACTTC. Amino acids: CASSQVDSLTHEQYF.